Listed here are 16 T cell receptor beta chains from one sample, sequenced in a study of blood T cell repertoires in COVID-19. TCRdb's table, derived via immunoSEQ multiplex PCR, lists solely in-frame clones and lacks some. Of 250,000 to 350,000 clones in the sample, approximately 90% were seen once. Source material: peripheral blood. The receptors shown here come from a woman aged 55-69 years with acute or convalescent COVID-19.

V and J are TRBV9 and TRBJ2-3, with D possibly matching TRBD2 (5 bases). The CDR3 has 14 residues. V was pared by 3 bases and J by 0 bases, with 8 bases between. The V gene's germline CDR1 is SGDLS and CDR2 YYNGEE. Here the CDR3 DNA reads TGTGCCAGCAGCGCTAGCCCTAGCACAGATACGCAGTATTTT. Its protein is CASSASPSTDTQYF.

V gene TRBV6-2 or TRBV6-3 combines with J gene TRBJ1-2, with D possibly being TRBD1 (6 bases). There are 14 residues in the CDR3. CDR1 is MNHEY and CDR2 is SVGEGT in the germline V gene. Deletions cut 2 bases from V and 5 bases from J, with 12 bases between. Written as DNA, the CDR3 is TGTGCCAGCAGTTACACGACAGGACGGTATGGCTACACCTTC. It is translated as CASSYTTGRYGYTF.

The genes are TRBV5-5 and TRBJ1-6, with a weak D call TRBD1 (5 bases). The V gene's germline CDR1 is SGHKS and CDR2 YYEKEE (reference sequence). The length of the CDR3 is 14 residues. The V gene lost 0 bases and the J gene lost 15 bases, with 16 bases spanning the gap. The CDR3 coding sequence is TGTGCCAGCAGCTTGGACAGGCCGTCTTTGAGCCTCCACTTT. It specifies CASSLDRPSLSLHF.

V is TRBV3-1 (or the pseudogene TRBV3-2) and J is TRBJ1-1, with D possibly being TRBD1 (6 bases). The V gene's germline CDR1 is LGHDT and CDR2 YNNKEL (reference sequence). The CDR3 length is 15 residues. The V and J ends lost 2 bases and 7 bases respectively, with 17 bases between them. CDR3 nucleotide sequence: TGTGCCAGCAGCCAAAGGGGGGGAAAAAGCCTTGAAGCTTTCTTT. Amino acids: CASSQRGGKSLEAFF.

This clone was recorded once. The rearrangement links TRBV24-1 to TRBJ1-5; D is possibly TRBD1 (5 bases). Per the germline V gene, CDR1 is KGHDR and CDR2 is SFDVKD. This CDR3 has 16 residues. V gave up 4 bases and J gave up 4 bases, with 16 bases separating them. The DNA of the CDR3 is TGTGCCACCAGTGACCGACAGATCGGTTATAATCAGCCCCAGCATTTT. Its protein is CATSDRQIGYNQPQHF.

The gene calls are TRBV7-2 and TRBJ2-1, with 7 positions matching TRBD1. The trim removed 4 bases at V and 3 bases at J, leaving 3 bases unmatched. Germline V gene data show CDR1 as SGHTA and CDR2 as FQGNSA. The CDR3 contains 14 residues. CDR3 in DNA: TGTGCCAGCAGCTCTAGGGACAGCTACAATGAGCAGTTCTTC. Amino acids: CASSSRDSYNEQFF.

The chain has TRBV27 and TRBJ2-7; D unresolved. The CDR3 length is 13 residues. The germline V gene has CDR1 MNHEY and CDR2 SMNVEV (reference sequence). The V gene lost 7 bases and the J gene lost 2 bases, with 12 bases spanning the gap. CDR3: CASKSGSAYEQYF. Written as DNA, the CDR3 is TGTGCCAGCAAGTCGGGTTCTGCCTACGAGCAGTACTTC.

This clone was counted a few times. Other DNA sequences from this sample encode an identical CDR3 as well. This chain connects TRBV9 to TRBJ1-1; 9 positions agree with TRBD1. The CDR3 is 17 amino acids. Germline V gene lookup returns CDR1 SGDLS and CDR2 YYNGEE. V lost 0 bases and J lost 0; bases outside the gene matches: 6. Written as DNA, the CDR3 is TGTGCCAGCAGCGTAGATCCACAGGGGGCGATGAACACTGAAGCTTTCTTT. Amino acids: CASSVDPQGAMNTEAFF.

This rearrangement joins TRBV21-1 to TRBJ1-2; TRBD1, the D gene given by the table, was not confirmed from the DNA. TRBV21-1 is shown as a pseudogene. The CDR3 totals 17 residues. The CDR3, as DNA: TGTGCCAGCAGCAAAGCGCTTGGGGAGACAGGGTACTATGGCTACACCTTC. It codes for CASSKALGETGYYGYTF.

J is TRBJ2-1 and V is TRBV11-2, with D maybe TRBD1 (6 bases). V shed 2 bases and J shed 2 bases, with 10 bases lying between them. The CDR3 consists of 15 residues. The germline V gene has CDR1 SGHAT and CDR2 FQNNGV. CDR3 region: CASSLLQGTYNEQFF. In nucleotides, the CDR3 is TGTGCCAGCAGCTTACTCCAGGGGACCTACAATGAGCAGTTCTTC.

This chain uses TRBV5-4 with TRBJ2-3, with D hard to call. Germline V CDR1 and CDR2: SGHNT, YYREEE (reference sequence). Deletions cut 2 bases from V and 3 bases from J, with 10 bases between. The CDR3 is 14 residues long. For the CDR3, the DNA is TGTGCCAGCAGCTTCTCCACTCTGACAGATACGCAGTATTTT. It codes for CASSFSTLTDTQYF.

CDR3 in amino acids: CASSSPTVYGYTF. In nucleotides, the CDR3 is TGTGCCAGCAGTTCCCCTACGGTCTATGGCTACACCTTC. The J gene is TRBJ1-2, the V gene TRBV12-3 or TRBV12-4; D gene unclear. Trimming pared 4 bases from V and 4 bases from J, leaving 10 bases between. There are 13 residues in the CDR3.

The CDR3 nucleotides read TGTGCCAGCAGTTACGGAGGGTTGAACTATGGCTACACCTTC. Translating it yields CASSYGGLNYGYTF. The V call is TRBV6-5, the J call TRBJ1-2, with D unclear. Germline V gene sequence: CDR1 MNHEY, CDR2 SVGAGI. The CDR3 consists of 14 residues. Between the trimmed V and J ends, which lost 2 bases and 2 bases, there was a span of 9 bases.

The V and J genes are TRBV7-9 and TRBJ2-7; a weak D match, TRBD2 (5 bases). V was trimmed by 7 bases and J by 3 bases, leaving 13 bases between them. The CDR3 extends over 13 amino acids. Germline V gene sequence: CDR1 SEHNR, CDR2 FQNEAQ (reference sequence). The CDR3 spells CASNPVGDYEQYF. CDR3 in DNA: TGTGCCAGCAATCCAGTGGGAGACTACGAGCAGTACTTC.

This chain links TRBV6-2 or TRBV6-3 with TRBJ1-3; 12 nucleotides match TRBD1. Germline CDR1 reads MNHEY; CDR2 reads SVGEGT. The CDR3 runs to 17 residues. V lost 2 bases, J lost 1 base, and 3 bases stayed unmatched. Here the CDR3 DNA reads TGTGCCAGCAGTTACGGGACAGGGGGCCGATCTGGAAACACCATATATTTT. It codes for CASSYGTGGRSGNTIYF.

This clone has only one observation. The chain couples TRBV7-2 to TRBJ2-7, with D tentatively TRBD1 (6 bases). This CDR3 spans 14 amino acids. V was shortened by 4 bases and J by 1 base, with 11 bases between the two germline ends. In germline, CDR1 is SGHTA, CDR2 FQGNSA. CDR3 in amino acids: CASSSQQGSYEQYF. CDR3 bases: TGTGCCAGCAGCTCCCAGCAGGGGTCCTACGAGCAGTACTTC.